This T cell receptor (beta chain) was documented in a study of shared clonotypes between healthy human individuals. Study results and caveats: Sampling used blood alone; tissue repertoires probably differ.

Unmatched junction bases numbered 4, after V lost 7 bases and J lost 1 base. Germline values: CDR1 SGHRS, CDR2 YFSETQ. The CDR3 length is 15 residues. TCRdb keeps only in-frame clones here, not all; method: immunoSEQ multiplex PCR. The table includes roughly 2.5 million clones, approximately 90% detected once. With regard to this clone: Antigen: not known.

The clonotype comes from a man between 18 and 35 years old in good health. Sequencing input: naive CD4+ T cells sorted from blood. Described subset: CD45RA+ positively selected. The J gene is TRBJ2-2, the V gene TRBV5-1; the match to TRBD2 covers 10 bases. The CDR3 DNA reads TGCGCCAGCGGTAGCGGGAGGCAGAACACCGGGGAGCTGTTTTTT. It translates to CASGSGRQNTGELFF.